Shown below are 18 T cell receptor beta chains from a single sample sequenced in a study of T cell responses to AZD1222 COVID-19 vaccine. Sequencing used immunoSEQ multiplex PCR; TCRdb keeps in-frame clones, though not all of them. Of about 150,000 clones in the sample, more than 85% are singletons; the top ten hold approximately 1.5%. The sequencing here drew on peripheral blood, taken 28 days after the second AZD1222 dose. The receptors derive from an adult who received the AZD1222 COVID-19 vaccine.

The CDR3 loop reads CASSRTGNTEAFF. CDR3 nucleotide sequence: TGCGCCAGCAGTCGGACAGGCAACACTGAAGCTTTCTTT. J is TRBJ1-1 and V is TRBV5-1, with TRBD1 matching over 7 bases. This CDR3 has 13 residues. Per the germline V gene, CDR1 is SGHRS and CDR2 is YFSETQ. V trimming: 5 bases; J trimming: 2 bases; junction bases outside the gene matches: 3.

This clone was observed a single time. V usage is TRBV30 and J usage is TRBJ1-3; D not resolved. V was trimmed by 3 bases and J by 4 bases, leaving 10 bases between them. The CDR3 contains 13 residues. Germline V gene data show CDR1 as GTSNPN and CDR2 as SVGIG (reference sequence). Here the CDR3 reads CAWRDLGGNTIYF. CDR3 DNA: TGTGCCTGGAGAGATCTAGGCGGAAACACCATATATTTT.

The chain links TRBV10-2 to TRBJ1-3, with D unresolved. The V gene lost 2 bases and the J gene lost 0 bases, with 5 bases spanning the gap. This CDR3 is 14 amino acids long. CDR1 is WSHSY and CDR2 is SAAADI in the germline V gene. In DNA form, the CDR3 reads TGCGCCAGCAGTGAGGCAGCCTCTGGAAACACCATATATTTT. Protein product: CASSEAASGNTIYF.

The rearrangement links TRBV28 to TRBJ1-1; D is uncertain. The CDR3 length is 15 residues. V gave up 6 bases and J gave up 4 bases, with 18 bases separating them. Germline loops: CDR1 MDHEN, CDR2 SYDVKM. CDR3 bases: TGTGCCAGCAGCCGCCACTCGCGCGTCGGCACTGAAGCTTTCTTT. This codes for CASSRHSRVGTEAFF.

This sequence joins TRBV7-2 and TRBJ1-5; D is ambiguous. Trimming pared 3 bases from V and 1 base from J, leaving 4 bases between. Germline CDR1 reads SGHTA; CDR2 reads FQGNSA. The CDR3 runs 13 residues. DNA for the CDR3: TGTGCCAGCAGCTTTTGGAGCAATCAGCCCCAGCATTTT. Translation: CASSFWSNQPQHF.

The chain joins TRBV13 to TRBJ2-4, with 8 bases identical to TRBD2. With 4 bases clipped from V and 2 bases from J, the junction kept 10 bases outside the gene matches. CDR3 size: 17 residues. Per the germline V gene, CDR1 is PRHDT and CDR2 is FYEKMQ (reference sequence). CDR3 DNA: TGTGCCAGCAGCTCGGCGGGGGGCTTGTCGTCCAAAAACATTCAGTACTTC. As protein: CASSSAGGLSSKNIQYF.

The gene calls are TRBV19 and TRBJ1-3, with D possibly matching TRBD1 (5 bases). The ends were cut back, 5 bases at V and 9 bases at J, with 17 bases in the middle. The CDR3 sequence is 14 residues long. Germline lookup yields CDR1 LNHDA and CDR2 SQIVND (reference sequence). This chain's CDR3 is CASSLGPTGGTIYF. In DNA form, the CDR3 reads TGTGCCAGTAGTCTCGGCCCCACGGGGGGCACCATATATTTT. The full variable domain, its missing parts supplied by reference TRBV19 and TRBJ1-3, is DGGITQSPKYLFRKEGQNVTLSCEQNLNHDAMYWYRQDPGQGLRLIYYSQIVNDFQKGDIAEGYSVSREKKESFPLTVTSAQKNPTAFYLCASSLGPTGGTIYFGEGSWLTVV.

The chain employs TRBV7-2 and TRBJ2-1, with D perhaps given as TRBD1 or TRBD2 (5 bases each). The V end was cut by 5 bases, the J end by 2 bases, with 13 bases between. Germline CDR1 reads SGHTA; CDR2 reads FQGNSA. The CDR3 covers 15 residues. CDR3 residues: CASSPPGRPYNEQFF. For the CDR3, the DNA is TGTGCCAGCAGCCCCCCGGGACGACCCTACAATGAGCAGTTCTTC.

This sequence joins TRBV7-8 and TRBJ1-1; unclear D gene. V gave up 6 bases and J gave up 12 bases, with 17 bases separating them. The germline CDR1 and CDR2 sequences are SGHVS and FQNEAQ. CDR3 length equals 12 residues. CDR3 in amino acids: CASRRVGRSPFF. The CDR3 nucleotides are TGTGCCAGCAGACGGGTGGGGAGGTCGCCTTTCTTT.

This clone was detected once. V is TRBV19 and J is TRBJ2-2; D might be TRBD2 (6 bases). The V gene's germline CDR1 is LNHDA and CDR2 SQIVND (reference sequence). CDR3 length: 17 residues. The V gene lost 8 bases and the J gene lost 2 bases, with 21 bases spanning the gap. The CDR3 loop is CASSGGAAWDNTGELFF. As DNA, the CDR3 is TGTGCCAGTTCGGGCGGGGCAGCCTGGGATAACACCGGGGAGCTGTTTTTT. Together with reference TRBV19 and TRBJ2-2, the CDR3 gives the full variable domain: DGGITQSPKYLFRKEGQNVTLSCEQNLNHDAMYWYRQDPGQGLRLIYYSQIVNDFQKGDIAEGYSVSREKKESFPLTVTSAQKNPTAFYLCASSGGAAWDNTGELFFGEGSRLTVL.

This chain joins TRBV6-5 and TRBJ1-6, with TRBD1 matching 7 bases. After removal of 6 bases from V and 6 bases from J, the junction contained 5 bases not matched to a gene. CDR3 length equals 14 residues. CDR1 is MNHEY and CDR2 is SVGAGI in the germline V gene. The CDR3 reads CASSPRGANSPLHF. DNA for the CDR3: TGTGCCAGCAGCCCCAGGGGGGCTAATTCACCCCTCCACTTT.

CDR3 loop: CSVGPGQGANEQYF. In DNA, the CDR3 is TGCAGCGTTGGCCCGGGACAGGGGGCGAACGAGCAGTACTTC. The rearrangement uses TRBV29-1 and TRBJ2-7, with 12 nucleotides matching TRBD1. V was pared by 4 bases and J by 5 bases, with 6 bases of the junction left unmatched. Germline V lookup: CDR1 SQVTM, CDR2 ANQGSEA. The CDR3 runs 14 residues.

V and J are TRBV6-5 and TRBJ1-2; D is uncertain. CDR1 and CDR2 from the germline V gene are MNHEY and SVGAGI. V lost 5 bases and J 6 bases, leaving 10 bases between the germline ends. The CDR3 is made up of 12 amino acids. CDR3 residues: CASSNGGNGYTF. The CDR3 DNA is TGTGCCAGCAGTAACGGAGGGAATGGCTACACCTTC.

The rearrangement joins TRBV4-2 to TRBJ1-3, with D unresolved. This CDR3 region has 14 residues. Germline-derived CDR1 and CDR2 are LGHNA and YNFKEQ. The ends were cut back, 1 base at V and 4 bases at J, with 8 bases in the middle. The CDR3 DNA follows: TGTGCCAGCAGCCAAGGGGATGTAGGAAACACCATATATTTT. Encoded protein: CASSQGDVGNTIYF.

As DNA, the CDR3 is TGTGCCAGCAGTGGGCAGGGGGACTATGGCTACACCTTC. Residues: CASSGQGDYGYTF. The chain is built from TRBV27 and TRBJ1-2, with 7 positions matching TRBD1. The CDR3 runs 13 residues. After removal of 5 bases from V and 3 bases from J, the junction contained 3 bases not matched to a gene. Germline CDR1 and CDR2: MNHEY and SMNVEV (reference sequence).

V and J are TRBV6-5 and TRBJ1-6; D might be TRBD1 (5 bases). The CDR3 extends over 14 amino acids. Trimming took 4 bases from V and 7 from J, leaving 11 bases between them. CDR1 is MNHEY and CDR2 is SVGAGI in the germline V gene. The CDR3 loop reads CASSLGRGNSPLHF. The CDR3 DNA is TGTGCCAGCAGTTTGGGACGGGGGAATTCACCCCTCCACTTT.

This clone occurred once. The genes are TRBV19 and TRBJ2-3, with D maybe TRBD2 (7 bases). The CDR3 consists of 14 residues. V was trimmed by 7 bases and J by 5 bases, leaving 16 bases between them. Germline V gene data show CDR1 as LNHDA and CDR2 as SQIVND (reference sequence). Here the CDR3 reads CASKAGGPLDTQYF. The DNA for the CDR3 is TGTGCCAGTAAGGCCGGGGGGCCATTAGATACGCAGTATTTT.

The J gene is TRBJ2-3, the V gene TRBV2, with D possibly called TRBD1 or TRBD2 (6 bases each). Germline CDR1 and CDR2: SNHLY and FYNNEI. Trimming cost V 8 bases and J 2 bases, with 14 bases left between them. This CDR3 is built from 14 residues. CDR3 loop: CASWGAENTDTQYF. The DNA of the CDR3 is TGTGCCAGCTGGGGGGCAGAAAACACAGATACGCAGTATTTT.